One and the same sample provided the 10 T cell receptor beta chains below, sequenced in a study of shared clonotypes between healthy human individuals. Clones were read by immunoSEQ multiplex PCR, and TCRdb kept only the in-frame ones, dropping some. The sample has 2 million to 2.5 million clones, roughly 92% seen once. Sample: naive CD4+ T cells from PBMCs. Indicated subset: CD45RA+ positively selected. The receptor set was obtained from a man between 18 and 29 years old in good health. Some clones in this sample may be carry-over from other donors' samples.

In regard to this clone: This CDR3 is also generated by other DNA sequences in the sample. V gene TRBV5-1 combines with J gene TRBJ1-4; 8 positions match TRBD1. Unmatched junction bases numbered 4, after V lost 4 bases and J lost 5 bases. Looked up from germline, CDR1 is SGHRS and CDR2 is YFSETQ. The length of the CDR3 is 14 residues. CDR3 bases: TGCGCCAGCAGCAGTGACAGGGGAAATGAAAAACTGTTTTTT. Its protein is CASSSDRGNEKLFF.

This sequence joins TRBV4-2 and TRBJ1-1, with 7 bases identical to TRBD1. The CDR3 loop spans 14 amino acids. J gave up 4 bases and V 3 bases, and 5 bases lay outside the gene matches. Germline lookup yields CDR1 LGHNA and CDR2 YNFKEQ. CDR3 in amino acids: CASSQLQGITEAFF. In nucleotides, the CDR3 is TGTGCCAGCAGCCAGTTACAGGGGATCACTGAAGCTTTCTTT.

The rearrangement uses TRBV18 and TRBJ2-1; TRBD2 matches 10 bases. The germline V gene has CDR1 KGHSH and CDR2 LQKENI. J was trimmed by 7 bases and V by 0 bases; bases with no gene match: 6. The CDR3 covers 16 residues. Here the CDR3 DNA reads TGTGCCAGCTCACCACCGTGGAGCGGGAGGGCGAATGAGCAGTTCTTC. This translates into CASSPPWSGRANEQFF.

This clone was counted a few times. CDR3 in amino acids: CASSLAGGWNEQFF. The CDR3 DNA reads TGTGCCAGCAGCTTAGCGGGAGGTTGGAATGAGCAGTTCTTC. V usage is TRBV11-2 and J usage is TRBJ2-1; 7 bases map to TRBD2. The CDR3 has 14 amino acids. The V segment lost 1 base and the J segment 7 bases; nucleotides outside the gene matches: 4. CDR1 is SGHAT, CDR2 FQNNGV, per germline. Based on the CDR3 plus reference TRBV11-2 and TRBJ2-1, the full variable domain is EAGVAQSPRYKIIEKRQSVAFWCNPISGHATLYWYQQILGQGPKLLIQFQNNGVVDDSQLPKDRFSAERLKGVDSTLKIQPAKLEDSAVYLCASSLAGGWNEQFFGPGTRLTVL.

The chain uses TRBV19 and TRBJ2-7; 8 bases align to TRBD1. J was trimmed by 3 bases and V by 4 bases; bases with no gene match: 5. Germline loops: CDR1 LNHDA, CDR2 SQIVND (reference sequence). CDR3 length: 14 amino acids. CDR3 loop: CASSSTGGGYEQYF. DNA of the CDR3: TGTGCCAGTAGTAGTACAGGGGGTGGCTACGAGCAGTACTTC.

The rearrangement links TRBV5-4 to TRBJ1-4, with D hard to call. V was pared by 0 bases and J by 6 bases, with 9 bases between. The CDR3 sequence is 14 residues long. Germline CDR1 is SGHNT and CDR2 is YYREEE (reference sequence). CDR3 sequence: CASSLGGSHEKLFF. For the CDR3, the DNA is TGTGCCAGCAGCTTGGGAGGGAGCCATGAAAAACTGTTTTTT.

The V gene is TRBV13, the J gene TRBJ2-3; D gene uncertain. Germline CDR1 PRHDT, CDR2 FYEKMQ (reference sequence). V dropped 5 bases and J dropped 0 bases, with 9 bases sitting between them. There are 14 residues in the CDR3. CDR3 bases: TGTGCCAGCAGCCTTACCGGAAGCACAGATACGCAGTATTTT. It specifies CASSLTGSTDTQYF.

The J gene is TRBJ2-5, the V gene TRBV5-1; D remains ambiguous. Per the germline V gene, CDR1 is SGHRS and CDR2 is YFSETQ. V lost 3 bases and J lost 0, with 6 bases in between. This CDR3 region has 13 residues. DNA for the CDR3: TGCGCCAGCAGCTACTCGTACCAAGAGACCCAGTACTTC. Protein product: CASSYSYQETQYF.

The V and J genes are TRBV6-4 and TRBJ2-3; no firm D call. Trimming stripped 4 bases from V and 2 bases from J, with 10 bases between. Germline V gene data show CDR1 as MRHNA and CDR2 as SNTAGT. This CDR3 has 14 amino acids. In nucleotides, the CDR3 is TGTGCCAGCAGTGTAGAGAGTAACACAGATACGCAGTATTTT. Amino acids: CASSVESNTDTQYF.

The chain recombines TRBV30 with TRBJ2-3; D gene ambiguous. V dropped 7 bases and J dropped 0 bases, with 11 bases sitting between them. The CDR3 has 13 amino acids. Per the germline V gene, CDR1 is GTSNPN and CDR2 is SVGIG (reference sequence). Here the CDR3 DNA reads TGTGCCTCCACCTACGAGAGCACAGATACGCAGTATTTT. As protein: CASTYESTDTQYF.